This T cell receptor (beta chain) was observed in a study of T cells in Graves' hyperthyroidism and ophthalmopathy. Authors of the study amplified TCR beta CDR3 regions from RNA transcripts. The HTBI primer set served for first-round RT-PCR of the TCR CDR3. Each CDR3 protein is one row after TCRdb ran MiXCR on the multiplex PCR reads. The top ten clones hold about 8.2% of a sample with just over 550,000 distinct CDR3 sequences, about 43% of them seen once. Patients were aged 18 to 65, had disease duration under 2 months, and had newly diagnosed hyperthyroidism. The germline V gene encodes CDR1 ENHRY and CDR2 SYGVKD. The V and J ends lost 3 bases and 4 bases respectively, with 10 bases between them. This CDR3 spans 14 amino acids.

Specimen: peripheral blood or thyroid tissue (not recorded which). The origin of this receptor is a woman under 30 with Graves' hyperthyroidism. The chain combines TRBV10-3 with TRBJ1-5; D ambiguous. The CDR3 nucleotides read TGTGCCATCAGTGAACATGGCTGGAATCAGCCCCAGCATTTT. Encoded protein: CAISEHGWNQPQHF.